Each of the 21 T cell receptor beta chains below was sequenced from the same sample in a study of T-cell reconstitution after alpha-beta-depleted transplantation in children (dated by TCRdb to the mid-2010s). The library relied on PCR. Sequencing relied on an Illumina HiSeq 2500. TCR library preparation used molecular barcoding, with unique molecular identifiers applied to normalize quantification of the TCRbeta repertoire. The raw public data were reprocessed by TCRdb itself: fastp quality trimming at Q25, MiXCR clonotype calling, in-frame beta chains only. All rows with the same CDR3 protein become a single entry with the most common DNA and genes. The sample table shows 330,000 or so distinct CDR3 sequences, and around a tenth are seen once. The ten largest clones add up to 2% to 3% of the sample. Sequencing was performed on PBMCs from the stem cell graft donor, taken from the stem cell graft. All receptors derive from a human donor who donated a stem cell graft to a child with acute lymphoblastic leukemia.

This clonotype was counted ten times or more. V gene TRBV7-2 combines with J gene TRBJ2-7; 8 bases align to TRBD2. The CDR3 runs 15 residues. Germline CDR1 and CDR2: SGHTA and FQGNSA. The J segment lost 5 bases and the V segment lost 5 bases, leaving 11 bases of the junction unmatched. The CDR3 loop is CASSPRGGRFHEQYF. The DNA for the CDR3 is TGTGCCAGCAGCCCTAGGGGCGGGAGGTTCCACGAGCAGTACTTC.

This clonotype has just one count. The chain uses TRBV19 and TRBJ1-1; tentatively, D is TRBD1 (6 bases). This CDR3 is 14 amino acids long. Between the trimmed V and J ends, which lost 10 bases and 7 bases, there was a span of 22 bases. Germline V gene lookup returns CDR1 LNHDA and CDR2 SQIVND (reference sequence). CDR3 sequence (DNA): TGTGCCACTCCCCACGGGGGGCAGGCTGGTGAAGCTTTCTTT. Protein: CATPHGGQAGEAFF.

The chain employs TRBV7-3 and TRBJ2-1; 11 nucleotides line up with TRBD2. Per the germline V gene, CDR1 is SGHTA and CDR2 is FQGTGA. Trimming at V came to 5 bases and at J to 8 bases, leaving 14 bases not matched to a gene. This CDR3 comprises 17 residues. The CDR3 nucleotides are TGTGCCAGCAGCCGCTATTCTCTAGCGGGAGGTTCGGATGAGCAGTTCTTC. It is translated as CASSRYSLAGGSDEQFF.

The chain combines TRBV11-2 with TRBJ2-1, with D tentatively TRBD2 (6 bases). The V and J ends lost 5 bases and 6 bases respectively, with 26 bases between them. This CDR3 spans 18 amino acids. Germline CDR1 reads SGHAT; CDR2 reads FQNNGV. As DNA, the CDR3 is TGTGCCAGCAGCCGCTCCCCCCAAGCGGGCTTGTGGGGCAATGAGCAGTTCTTC. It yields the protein CASSRSPQAGLWGNEQFF.

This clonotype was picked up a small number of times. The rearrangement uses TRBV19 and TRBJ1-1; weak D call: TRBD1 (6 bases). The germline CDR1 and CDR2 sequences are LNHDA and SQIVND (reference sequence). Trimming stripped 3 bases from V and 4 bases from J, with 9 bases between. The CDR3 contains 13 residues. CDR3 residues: CASSIRGGTEAFF. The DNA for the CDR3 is TGTGCCAGTAGTATTAGGGGGGGCACTGAAGCTTTCTTT. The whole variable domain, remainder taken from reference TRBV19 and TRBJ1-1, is DGGITQSPKYLFRKEGQNVTLSCEQNLNHDAMYWYRQDPGQGLRLIYYSQIVNDFQKGDIAEGYSVSREKKESFPLTVTSAQKNPTAFYLCASSIRGGTEAFFGQGTRLTVV.

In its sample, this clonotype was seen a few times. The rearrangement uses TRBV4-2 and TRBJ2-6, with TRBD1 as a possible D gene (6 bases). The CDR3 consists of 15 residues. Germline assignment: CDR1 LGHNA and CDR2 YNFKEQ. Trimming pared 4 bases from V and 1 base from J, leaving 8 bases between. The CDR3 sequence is CASSRTGSGANVLTF. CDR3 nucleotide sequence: TGTGCCAGCAGCCGCACAGGGTCTGGGGCCAACGTCCTGACTTTC.

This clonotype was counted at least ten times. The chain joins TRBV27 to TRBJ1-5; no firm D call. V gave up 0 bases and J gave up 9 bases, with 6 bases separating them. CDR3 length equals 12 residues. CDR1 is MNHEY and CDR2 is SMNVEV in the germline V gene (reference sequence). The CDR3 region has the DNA TGTGCCAGCAGTTTATCTGGAAGGCCCCAGCATTTT. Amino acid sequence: CASSLSGRPQHF.

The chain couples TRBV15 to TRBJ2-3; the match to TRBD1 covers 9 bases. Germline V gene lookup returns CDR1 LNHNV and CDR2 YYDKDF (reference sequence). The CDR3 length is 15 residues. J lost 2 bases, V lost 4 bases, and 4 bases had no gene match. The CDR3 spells CATSTRDRDTDTQYF. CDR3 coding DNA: TGTGCCACCAGCACACGGGACAGGGACACAGATACGCAGTATTTT.

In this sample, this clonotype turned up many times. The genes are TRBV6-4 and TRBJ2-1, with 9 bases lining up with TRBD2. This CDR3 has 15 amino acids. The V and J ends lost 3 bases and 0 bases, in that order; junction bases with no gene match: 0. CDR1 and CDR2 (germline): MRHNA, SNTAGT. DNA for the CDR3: TGTGCCAGCAGTGAGACTAGCGGCTCCTACAATGAGCAGTTCTTC. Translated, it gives CASSETSGSYNEQFF.

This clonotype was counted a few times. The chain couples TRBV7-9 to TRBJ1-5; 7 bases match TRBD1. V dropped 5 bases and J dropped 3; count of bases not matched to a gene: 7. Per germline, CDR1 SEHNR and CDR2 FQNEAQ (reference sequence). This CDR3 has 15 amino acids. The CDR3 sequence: CASSAGTVDNQPQHF. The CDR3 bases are TGTGCCAGCAGCGCCGGGACAGTAGACAATCAGCCCCAGCATTTT.

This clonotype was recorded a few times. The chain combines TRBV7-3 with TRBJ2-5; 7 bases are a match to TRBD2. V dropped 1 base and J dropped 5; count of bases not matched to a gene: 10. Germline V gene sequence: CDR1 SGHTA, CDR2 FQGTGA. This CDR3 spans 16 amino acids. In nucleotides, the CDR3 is TGTGCCAGCAGCTTAAGCCCAGCGGGAACGGGGGAGACCCAGTACTTC. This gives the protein CASSLSPAGTGETQYF.

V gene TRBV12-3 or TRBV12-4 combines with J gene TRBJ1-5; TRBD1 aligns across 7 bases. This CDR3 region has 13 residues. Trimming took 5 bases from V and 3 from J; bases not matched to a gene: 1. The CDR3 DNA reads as TGTGCCAGCAGTGACAGGGACAATCAGCCCCAGCATTTT. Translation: CASSDRDNQPQHF.

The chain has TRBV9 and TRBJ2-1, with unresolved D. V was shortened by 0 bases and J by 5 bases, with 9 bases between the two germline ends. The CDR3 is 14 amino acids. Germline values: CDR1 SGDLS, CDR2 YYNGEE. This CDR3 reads CASSVAVMDNEQFF. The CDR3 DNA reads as TGTGCCAGCAGCGTAGCGGTTATGGACAATGAGCAGTTCTTC.

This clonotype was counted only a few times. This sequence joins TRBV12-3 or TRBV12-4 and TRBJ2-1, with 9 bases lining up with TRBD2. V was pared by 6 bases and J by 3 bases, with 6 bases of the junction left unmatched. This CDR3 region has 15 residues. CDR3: CASRALAGYYNEQFF. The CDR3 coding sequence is TGTGCCAGCAGGGCTCTAGCGGGGTACTACAATGAGCAGTTCTTC.

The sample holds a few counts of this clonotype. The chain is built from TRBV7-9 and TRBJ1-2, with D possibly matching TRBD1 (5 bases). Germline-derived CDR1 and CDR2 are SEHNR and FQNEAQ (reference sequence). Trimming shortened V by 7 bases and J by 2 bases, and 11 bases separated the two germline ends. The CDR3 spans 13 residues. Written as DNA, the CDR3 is TGTGCCAGCATCTCGACAGCGAACTATGGCTACACCTTC. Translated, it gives CASISTANYGYTF.

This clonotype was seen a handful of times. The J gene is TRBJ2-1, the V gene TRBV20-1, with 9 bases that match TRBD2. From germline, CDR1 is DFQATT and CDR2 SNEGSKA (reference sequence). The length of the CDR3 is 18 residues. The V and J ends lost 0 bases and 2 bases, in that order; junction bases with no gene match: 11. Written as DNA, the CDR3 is TGCAGTGCTAGAGAGCCGGGACTAGCCTTGAACCCCTACAATGAGCAGTTCTTC. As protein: CSAREPGLALNPYNEQFF.

CDR3 in amino acids: CASSLEQSGYYEQYF. The CDR3 DNA follows: TGTGCCAGCAGTTTGGAACAGTCGGGCTACTACGAGCAGTACTTC. This chain connects TRBV12-3 or TRBV12-4 to TRBJ2-7; D uncertain. The CDR3 is 15 residues long. V lost 3 bases and J 3 bases, leaving 15 bases between the germline ends.

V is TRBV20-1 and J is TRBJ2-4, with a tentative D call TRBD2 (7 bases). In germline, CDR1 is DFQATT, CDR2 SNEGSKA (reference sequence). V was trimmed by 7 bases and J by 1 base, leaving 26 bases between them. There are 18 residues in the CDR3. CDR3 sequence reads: CSVSPTRGRADAKNIQYF. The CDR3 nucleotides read TGCAGTGTTAGCCCGACTAGGGGGAGGGCCGATGCCAAAAACATTCAGTACTTC.

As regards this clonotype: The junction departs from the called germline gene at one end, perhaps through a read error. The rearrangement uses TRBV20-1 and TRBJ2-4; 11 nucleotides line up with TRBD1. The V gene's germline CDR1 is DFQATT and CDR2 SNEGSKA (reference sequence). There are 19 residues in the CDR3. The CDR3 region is CCARDPSDRGLGAKNIQYF. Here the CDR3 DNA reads TGCTGTGCTAGAGACCCCTCGGACAGGGGGCTGGGGGCCAAAAACATTCAGTACTTC.

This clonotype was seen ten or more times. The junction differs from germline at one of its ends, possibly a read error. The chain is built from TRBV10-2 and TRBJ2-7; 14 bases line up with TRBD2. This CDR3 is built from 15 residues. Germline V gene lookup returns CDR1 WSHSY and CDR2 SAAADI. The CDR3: CASKPGLAGAVPGNF. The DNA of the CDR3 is TGCGCCAGTAAACCGGGACTAGCGGGAGCGGTTCCGGGAAACTTC.

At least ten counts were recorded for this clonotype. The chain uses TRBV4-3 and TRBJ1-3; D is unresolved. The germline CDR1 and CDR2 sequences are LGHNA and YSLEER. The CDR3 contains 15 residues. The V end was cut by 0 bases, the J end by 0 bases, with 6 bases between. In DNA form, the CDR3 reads TGCGCCAGCAGCCAAGATGCATCCTCTGGAAACACCATATATTTT. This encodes CASSQDASSGNTIYF.